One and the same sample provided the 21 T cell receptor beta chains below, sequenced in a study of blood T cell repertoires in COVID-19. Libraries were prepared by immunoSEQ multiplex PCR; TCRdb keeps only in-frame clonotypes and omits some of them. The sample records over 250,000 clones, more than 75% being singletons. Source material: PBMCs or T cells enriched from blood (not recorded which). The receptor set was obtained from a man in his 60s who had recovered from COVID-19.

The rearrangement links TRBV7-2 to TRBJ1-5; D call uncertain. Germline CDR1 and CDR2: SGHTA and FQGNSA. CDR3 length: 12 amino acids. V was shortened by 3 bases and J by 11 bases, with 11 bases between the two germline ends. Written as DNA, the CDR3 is TGTGCCAGCAGCTTCCCGGGGAGTACCCAGCATTTT. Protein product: CASSFPGSTQHF. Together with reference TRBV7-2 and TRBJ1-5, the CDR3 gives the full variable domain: GAGVSQSPSNKVTEKGKDVELRCDPISGHTALYWYRQSLGQGLEFLIYFQGNSAPDKSGLPSDRFSAERTGGSVSTLTIQRTQQEDSAVYLCASSFPGSTQHFGDGTRLSIL.

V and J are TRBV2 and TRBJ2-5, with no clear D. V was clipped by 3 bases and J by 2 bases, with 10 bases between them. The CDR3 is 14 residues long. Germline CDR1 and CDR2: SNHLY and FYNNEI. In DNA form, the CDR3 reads TGTGCCAGCAGTGATGCGCTACCGCAAGAGACCCAGTACTTC. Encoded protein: CASSDALPQETQYF.

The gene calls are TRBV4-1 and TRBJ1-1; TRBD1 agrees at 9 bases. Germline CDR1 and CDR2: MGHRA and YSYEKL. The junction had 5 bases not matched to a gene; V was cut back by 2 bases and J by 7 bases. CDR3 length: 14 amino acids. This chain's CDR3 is CASSQKGQGDEAFF. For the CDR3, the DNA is TGCGCCAGCAGCCAAAAGGGACAGGGAGATGAAGCTTTCTTT.

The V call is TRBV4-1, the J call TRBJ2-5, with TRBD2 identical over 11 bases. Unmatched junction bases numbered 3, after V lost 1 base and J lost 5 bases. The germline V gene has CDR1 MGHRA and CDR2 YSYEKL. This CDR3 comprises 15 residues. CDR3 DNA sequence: TGCGCCAGCAGCCAAGTAGCGGGGGGGCTTGAGACCCAGTACTTC. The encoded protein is CASSQVAGGLETQYF.

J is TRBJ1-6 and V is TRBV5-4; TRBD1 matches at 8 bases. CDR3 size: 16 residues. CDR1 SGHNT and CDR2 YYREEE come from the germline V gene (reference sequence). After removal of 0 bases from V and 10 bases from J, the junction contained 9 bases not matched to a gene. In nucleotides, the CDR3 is TGTGCCAGCAGCTTGGATTCCGGGACAGGCGTCTCACCCCTCCACTTT. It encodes CASSLDSGTGVSPLHF.

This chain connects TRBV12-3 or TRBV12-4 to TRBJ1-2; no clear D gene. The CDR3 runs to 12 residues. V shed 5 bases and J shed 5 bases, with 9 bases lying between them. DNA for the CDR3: TGTGCCAGCAGTGAAGCGCGGTATGGCTACACCTTC. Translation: CASSEARYGYTF.

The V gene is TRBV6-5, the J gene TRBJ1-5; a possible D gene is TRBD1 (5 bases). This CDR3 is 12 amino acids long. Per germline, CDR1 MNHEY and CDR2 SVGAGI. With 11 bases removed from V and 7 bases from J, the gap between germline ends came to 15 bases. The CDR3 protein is CASQAGEQPQHF. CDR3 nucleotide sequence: TGTGCCTCCCAGGCGGGGGAACAGCCCCAGCATTTT.

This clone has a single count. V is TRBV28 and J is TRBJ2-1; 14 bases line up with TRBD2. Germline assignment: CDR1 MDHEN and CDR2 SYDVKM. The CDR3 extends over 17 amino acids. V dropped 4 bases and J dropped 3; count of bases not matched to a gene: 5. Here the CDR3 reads CASSSLGTSGGYNEQFF. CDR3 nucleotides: TGTGCCAGCAGTTCCCTGGGGACTAGCGGGGGCTACAATGAGCAGTTCTTC.

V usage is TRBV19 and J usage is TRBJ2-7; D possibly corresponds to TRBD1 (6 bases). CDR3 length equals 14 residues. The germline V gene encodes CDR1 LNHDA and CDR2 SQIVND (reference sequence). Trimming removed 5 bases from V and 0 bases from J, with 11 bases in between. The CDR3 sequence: CASSLRTASYEQYF. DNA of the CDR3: TGTGCCAGTAGTCTAAGGACAGCCTCCTACGAGCAGTACTTC. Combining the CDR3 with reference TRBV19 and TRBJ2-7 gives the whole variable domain DGGITQSPKYLFRKEGQNVTLSCEQNLNHDAMYWYRQDPGQGLRLIYYSQIVNDFQKGDIAEGYSVSREKKESFPLTVTSAQKNPTAFYLCASSLRTASYEQYFGPGTRLTVT.

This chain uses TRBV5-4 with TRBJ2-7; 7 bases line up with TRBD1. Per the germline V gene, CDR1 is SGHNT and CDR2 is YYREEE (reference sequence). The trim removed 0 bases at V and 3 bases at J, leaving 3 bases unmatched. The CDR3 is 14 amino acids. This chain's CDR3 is CASSLGGQNYEQYF. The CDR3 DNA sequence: TGTGCCAGCAGCTTGGGGGGACAGAACTACGAGCAGTACTTC.

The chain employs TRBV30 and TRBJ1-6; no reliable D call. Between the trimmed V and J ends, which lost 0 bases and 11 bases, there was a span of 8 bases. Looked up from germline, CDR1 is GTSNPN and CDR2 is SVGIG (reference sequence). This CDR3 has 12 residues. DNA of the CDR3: TGTGCCTGGAGTGTGCCTACAGCACCCCTCCACTTT. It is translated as CAWSVPTAPLHF. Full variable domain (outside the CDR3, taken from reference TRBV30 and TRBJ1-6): SQTIHQWPATLVQPVGSPLSLECTVEGTSNPNLYWYRQAAGRGLQLLFYSVGIGQISSEVPQNLSASRPQDRQFILSSKKLLLSDSGFYLCAWSVPTAPLHFGNGTRLTVT.

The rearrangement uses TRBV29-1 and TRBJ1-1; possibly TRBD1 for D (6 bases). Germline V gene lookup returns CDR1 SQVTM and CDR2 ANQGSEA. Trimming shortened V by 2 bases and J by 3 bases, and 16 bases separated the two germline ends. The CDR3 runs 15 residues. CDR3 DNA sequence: TGCAGCGTTGAATTCGGGGGGCACCACGACACTGAAGCTTTCTTT. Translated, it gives CSVEFGGHHDTEAFF.

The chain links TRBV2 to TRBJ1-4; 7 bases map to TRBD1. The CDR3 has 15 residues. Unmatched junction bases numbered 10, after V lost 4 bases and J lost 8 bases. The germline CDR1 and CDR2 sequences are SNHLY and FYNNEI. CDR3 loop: CASSVLTGKGEKLFF. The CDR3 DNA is TGTGCCAGCAGTGTGTTGACAGGGAAGGGGGAAAAACTGTTTTTT.

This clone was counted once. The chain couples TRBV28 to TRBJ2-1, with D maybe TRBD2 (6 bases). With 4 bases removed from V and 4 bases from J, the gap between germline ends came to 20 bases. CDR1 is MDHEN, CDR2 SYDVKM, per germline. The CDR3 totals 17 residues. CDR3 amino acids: CASSSLTATGLYNEQFF. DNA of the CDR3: TGTGCCAGCAGTTCCCTTACCGCGACGGGACTTTACAATGAGCAGTTCTTC.

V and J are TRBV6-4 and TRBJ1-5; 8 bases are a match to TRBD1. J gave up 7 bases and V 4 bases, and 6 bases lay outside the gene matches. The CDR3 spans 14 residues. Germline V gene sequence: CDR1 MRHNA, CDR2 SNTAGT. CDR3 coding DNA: TGTGCCAGCAGTGTACAGGGGGGGAACCAGCCCCAGCATTTT. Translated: CASSVQGGNQPQHF.

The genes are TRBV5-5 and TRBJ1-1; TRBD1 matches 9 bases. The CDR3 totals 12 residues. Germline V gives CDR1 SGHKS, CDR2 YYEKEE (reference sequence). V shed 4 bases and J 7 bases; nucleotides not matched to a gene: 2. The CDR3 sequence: CASSPDRGEAFF. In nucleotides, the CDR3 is TGTGCCAGCAGCCCGGACAGGGGTGAAGCTTTCTTT.

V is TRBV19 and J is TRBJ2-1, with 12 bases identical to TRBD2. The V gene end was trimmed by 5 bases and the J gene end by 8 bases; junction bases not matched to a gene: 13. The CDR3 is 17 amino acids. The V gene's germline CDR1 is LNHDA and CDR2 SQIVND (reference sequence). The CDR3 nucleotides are TGTGCCAGTAGTGACCGTGGACTAGCGGGGAACGTAGATGAGCAGTTCTTC. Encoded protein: CASSDRGLAGNVDEQFF.

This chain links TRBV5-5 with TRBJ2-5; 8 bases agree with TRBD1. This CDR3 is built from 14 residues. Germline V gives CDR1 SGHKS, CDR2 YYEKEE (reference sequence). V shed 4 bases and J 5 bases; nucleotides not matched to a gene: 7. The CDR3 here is CASSSPTGVETQYF. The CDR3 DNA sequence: TGTGCCAGCAGCAGCCCGACAGGGGTGGAGACCCAGTACTTC.

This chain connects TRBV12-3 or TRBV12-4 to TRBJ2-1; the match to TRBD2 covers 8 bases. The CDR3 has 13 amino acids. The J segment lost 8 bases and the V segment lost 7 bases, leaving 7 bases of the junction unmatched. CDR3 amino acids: CASISSGGYEQFF. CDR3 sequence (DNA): TGTGCCAGCATTTCGAGCGGGGGCTATGAGCAGTTCTTC.

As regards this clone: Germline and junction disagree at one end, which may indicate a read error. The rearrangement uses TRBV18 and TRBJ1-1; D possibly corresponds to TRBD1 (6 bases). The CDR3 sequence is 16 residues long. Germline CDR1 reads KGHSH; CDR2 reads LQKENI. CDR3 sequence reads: CAGSTGITGSGSEAFF. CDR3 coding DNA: TGTGCCGGCTCGACGGGAATTACAGGGAGTGGGAGTGAAGCTTTCTTT.

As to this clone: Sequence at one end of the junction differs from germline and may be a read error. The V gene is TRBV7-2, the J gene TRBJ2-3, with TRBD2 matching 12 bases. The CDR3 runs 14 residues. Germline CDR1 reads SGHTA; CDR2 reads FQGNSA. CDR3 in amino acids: CAGRNGLAGNTQYF. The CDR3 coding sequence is TGTGCCGGCAGAAACGGACTAGCGGGAAATACGCAGTATTTT.